Shown below are 10 T cell receptor beta chains from a single sample sequenced in a study of monozygotic twins with inflammatory bowel disease. Using the 5' RACE reads, TCRdb records one entry per CDR3 protein without DNA. The sample has approximately 400,000 distinct CDR3 sequences. The sequencing sample was made of blood. These receptors were obtained from a human donor with ulcerative colitis or Crohn's disease, or a healthy co-twin of an affected twin (not recorded which).

The chain employs TRBV4-2 and TRBJ2-7; TCRdb's assignment of TRBD2 cannot be checked, as there is no DNA. CDR3 length equals 16 residues. Germline values: CDR1 LGHNA, CDR2 YNFKEQ. The CDR3 loop is CASSQESGGLSYEQYF.

J is TRBJ2-7 and V is TRBV4-3; TCRdb indicates TRBD1, and absent DNA this call remains unverified. Germline V lookup: CDR1 LGHNA, CDR2 YSLEER. The CDR3 is made up of 15 amino acids. The CDR3: CASSQALGDRYEQYF.

The chain employs TRBV5-1 and TRBJ2-2; TCRdb calls TRBD1, which cannot be checked without DNA. The CDR3 is 15 residues long. CDR1 is SGHRS and CDR2 is YFSETQ in the germline V gene. CDR3 amino acids: CASSLAIMGGEELFF. Combining the CDR3 with reference TRBV5-1 and TRBJ2-2 gives the whole variable domain KAGVTQTPRYLIKTRGQQVTLSCSPISGHRSVSWYQQTPGQGLQFLFEYFSETQRNKGNFPGRFSGRQFSNSRSEMNVSTLELGDSALYLCASSLAIMGGEELFFGEGSRLTVL.

The chain joins TRBV20-1 to TRBJ2-5. The CDR3 is 11 residues long. CDR1 and CDR2 from the germline V gene are DFQATT and SNEGSKA (reference sequence). The CDR3 sequence is CSARGGGDQYF.

The J gene is TRBJ1-4, the V gene TRBV7-2; the TRBD1 assignment by TCRdb is unverifiable without DNA. Per germline, CDR1 SGHTA and CDR2 FQGNSA. This CDR3 is built from 15 residues. The CDR3 reads CASSSAGTGREKLFF.

CDR3 sequence: CASSLIPPLLNTEAFF. J is TRBJ1-1 and V is TRBV7-9; checking the TCRdb D call of TRBD1 is not possible without DNA. The germline gives CDR1 SEHNR, CDR2 FQNEAQ (reference sequence). The CDR3 loop spans 16 amino acids.

The gene calls are TRBV20-1 and TRBJ2-2; TCRdb calls TRBD2, which cannot be checked without DNA. The CDR3 has 19 residues. Germline V gene lookup returns CDR1 DFQATT and CDR2 SNEGSKA (reference sequence). The CDR3: CSARDLAPGSTENTGELFF.

The CDR3 sequence: CASSLSRVGNTIYF. The J gene is TRBJ1-3, the V gene TRBV7-2. The CDR3 sequence is 14 residues long. CDR1 and CDR2 from the germline V gene are SGHTA and FQGNSA.

The gene calls are TRBV5-1 and TRBJ2-5; TCRdb designates TRBD1, a call that cannot be tested without DNA. CDR3 length: 15 amino acids. Germline V CDR1 and CDR2: SGHRS, YFSETQ. The CDR3 sequence is CASSLWTGGAETQYF.

The chain recombines TRBV9 with TRBJ2-5; TCRdb reports TRBD2, a call that lacks DNA to check it against. CDR1 and CDR2 from the germline V gene are SGDLS and YYNGEE. This CDR3 spans 19 amino acids. CDR3 in amino acids: CASSLTSGGAYSLGETQYF.